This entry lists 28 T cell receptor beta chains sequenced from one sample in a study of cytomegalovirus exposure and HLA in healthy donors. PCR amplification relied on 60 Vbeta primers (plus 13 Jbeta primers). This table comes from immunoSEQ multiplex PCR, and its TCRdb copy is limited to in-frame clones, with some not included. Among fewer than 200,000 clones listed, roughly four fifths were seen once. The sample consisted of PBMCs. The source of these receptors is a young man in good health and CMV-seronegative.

CDR3 in amino acids: CASSQDGQGGSQETQYF. In DNA, the CDR3 is TGCGCCAGCAGCCAAGATGGGCAGGGAGGGTCCCAAGAGACCCAGTACTTC. This chain links TRBV4-1 with TRBJ2-5; 7 nucleotides match TRBD2. Germline trimming cut 0 bases from V and 1 base from J; bases unmatched to any gene: 8. Germline V gene lookup returns CDR1 MGHRA and CDR2 YSYEKL. The CDR3 is made up of 17 amino acids.

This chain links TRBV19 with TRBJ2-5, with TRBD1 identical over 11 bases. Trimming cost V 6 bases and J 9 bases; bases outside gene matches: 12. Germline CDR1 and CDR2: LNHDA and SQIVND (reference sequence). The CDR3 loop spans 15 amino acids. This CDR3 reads CASSPGTGGSWAQYF. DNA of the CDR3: TGTGCCAGTAGCCCCGGGACAGGGGGATCTTGGGCCCAGTACTTC.

CDR3 DNA sequence: TGTGCCAGCAGGCACTCACAGGCAACCTACGAGCAGTACTTC. It specifies CASRHSQATYEQYF. V usage is TRBV27 and J usage is TRBJ2-7, with a possible D match to TRBD1 (5 bases). The V gene lost 6 bases and the J gene lost 2 bases, with 14 bases spanning the gap. Germline V gene sequence: CDR1 MNHEY, CDR2 SMNVEV (reference sequence). The CDR3 loop spans 14 amino acids.

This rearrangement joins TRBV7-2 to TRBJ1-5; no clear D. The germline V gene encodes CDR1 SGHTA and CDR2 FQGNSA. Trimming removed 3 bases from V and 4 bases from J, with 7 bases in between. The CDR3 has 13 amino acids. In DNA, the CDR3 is TGTGCCAGCAGCTTTGACGGGAATCAGCCCCAGCATTTT. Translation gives CASSFDGNQPQHF.

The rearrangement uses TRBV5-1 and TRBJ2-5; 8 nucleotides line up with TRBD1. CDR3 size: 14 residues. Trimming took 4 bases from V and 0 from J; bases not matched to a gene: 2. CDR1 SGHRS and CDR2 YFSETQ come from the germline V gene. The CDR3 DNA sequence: TGCGCCAGCAGCCTGGGACAGGACCAAGAGACCCAGTACTTC. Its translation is CASSLGQDQETQYF.

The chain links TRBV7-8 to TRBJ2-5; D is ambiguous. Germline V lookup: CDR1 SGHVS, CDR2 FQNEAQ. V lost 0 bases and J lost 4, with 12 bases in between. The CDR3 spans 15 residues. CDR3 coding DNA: TGTGCCAGCAGCTTAGCTAAGTTCTCGGGAGAGACCCAGTACTTC. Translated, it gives CASSLAKFSGETQYF.

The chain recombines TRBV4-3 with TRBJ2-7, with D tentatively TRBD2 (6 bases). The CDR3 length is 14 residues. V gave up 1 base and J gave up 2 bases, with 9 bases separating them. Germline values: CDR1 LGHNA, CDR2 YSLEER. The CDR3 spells CASSQVGGAYEQYF. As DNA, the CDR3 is TGCGCCAGCAGCCAAGTTGGCGGGGCCTACGAGCAGTACTTC.

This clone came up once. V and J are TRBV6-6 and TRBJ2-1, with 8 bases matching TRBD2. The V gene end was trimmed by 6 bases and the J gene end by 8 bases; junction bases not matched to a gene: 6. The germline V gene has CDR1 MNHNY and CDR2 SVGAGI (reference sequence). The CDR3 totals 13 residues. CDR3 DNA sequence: TGTGCCAGCAGCCCTACTAGCGGCTATGAGCAGTTCTTC. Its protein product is CASSPTSGYEQFF.

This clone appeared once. CDR3 in DNA: TGTGCCAGCTCACCACCGAGTAATGAAAAACTGTTTTTT. It yields the protein CASSPPSNEKLFF. The V call is TRBV18, the J call TRBJ1-4; no clear D. This CDR3 contains 13 residues. Looked up from germline, CDR1 is KGHSH and CDR2 is LQKENI. V was trimmed by 0 bases and J by 4 bases, leaving 3 bases between them.

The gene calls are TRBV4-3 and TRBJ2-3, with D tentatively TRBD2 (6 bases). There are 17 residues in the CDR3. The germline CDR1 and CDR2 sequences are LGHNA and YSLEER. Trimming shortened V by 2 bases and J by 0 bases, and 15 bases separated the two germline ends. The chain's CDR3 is CASSQRSSGLSTDTQYF. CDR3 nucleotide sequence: TGCGCCAGCAGCCAAAGGTCTTCGGGACTCAGCACAGATACGCAGTATTTT.

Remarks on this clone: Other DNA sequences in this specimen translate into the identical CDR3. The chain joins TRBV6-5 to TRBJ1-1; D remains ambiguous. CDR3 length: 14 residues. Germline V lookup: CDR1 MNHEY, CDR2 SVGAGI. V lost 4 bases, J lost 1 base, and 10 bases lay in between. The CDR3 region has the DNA TGTGCCAGCAGTTCCCGAACTGGGAACACTGAAGCTTTCTTT. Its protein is CASSSRTGNTEAFF.

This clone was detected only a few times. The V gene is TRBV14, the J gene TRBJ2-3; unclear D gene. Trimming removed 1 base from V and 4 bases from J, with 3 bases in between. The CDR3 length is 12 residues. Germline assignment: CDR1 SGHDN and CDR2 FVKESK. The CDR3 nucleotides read TGTGCCAGCAGCCAAGCGTCAGATACGCAGTATTTT. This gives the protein CASSQASDTQYF.

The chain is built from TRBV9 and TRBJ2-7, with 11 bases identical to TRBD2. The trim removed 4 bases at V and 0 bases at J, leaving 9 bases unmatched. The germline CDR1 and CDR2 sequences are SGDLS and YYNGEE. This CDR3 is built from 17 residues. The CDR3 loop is CASSQGGTSGSSYEQYF. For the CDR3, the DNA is TGTGCCAGCAGCCAGGGGGGAACTAGCGGGAGCTCCTACGAGCAGTACTTC.

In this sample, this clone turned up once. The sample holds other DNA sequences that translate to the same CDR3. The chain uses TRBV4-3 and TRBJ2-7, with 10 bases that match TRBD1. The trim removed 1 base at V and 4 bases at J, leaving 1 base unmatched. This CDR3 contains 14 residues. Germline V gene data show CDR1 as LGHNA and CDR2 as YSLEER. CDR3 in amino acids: CASSQGQGAYEQYF. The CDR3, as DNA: TGCGCCAGCAGCCAAGGACAGGGGGCATACGAGCAGTACTTC.

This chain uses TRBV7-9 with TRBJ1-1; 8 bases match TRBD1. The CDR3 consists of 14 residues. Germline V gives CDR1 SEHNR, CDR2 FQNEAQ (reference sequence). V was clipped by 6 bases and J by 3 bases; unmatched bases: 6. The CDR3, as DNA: TGTGCCAGCAGGATAACAGGGGGTTACACTGAAGCTTTCTTT. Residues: CASRITGGYTEAFF.

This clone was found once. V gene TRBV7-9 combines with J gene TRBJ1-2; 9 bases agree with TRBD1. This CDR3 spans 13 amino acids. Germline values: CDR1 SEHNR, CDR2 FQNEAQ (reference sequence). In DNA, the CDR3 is TGTTCCGGACTACAGGGGGCAGGGGATGGCTACACCTTC. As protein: CSGLQGAGDGYTF.

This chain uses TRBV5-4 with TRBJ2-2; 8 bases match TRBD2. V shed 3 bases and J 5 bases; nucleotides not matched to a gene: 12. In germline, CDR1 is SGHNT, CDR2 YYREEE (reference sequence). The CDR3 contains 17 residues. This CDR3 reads CASSWGGSGRGTGELFF. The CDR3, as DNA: TGTGCCAGCAGCTGGGGGGGGAGCGGGAGAGGAACCGGGGAGCTGTTTTTT.

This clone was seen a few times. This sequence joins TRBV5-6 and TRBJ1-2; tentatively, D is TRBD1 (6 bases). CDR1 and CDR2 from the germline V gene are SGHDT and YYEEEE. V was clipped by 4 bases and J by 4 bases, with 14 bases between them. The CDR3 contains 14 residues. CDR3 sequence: CASSPGQYSYGYTF. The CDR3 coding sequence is TGTGCCAGCAGCCCCGGACAGTACTCCTATGGCTACACCTTC. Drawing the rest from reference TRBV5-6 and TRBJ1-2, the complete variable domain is DAGVTQSPTHLIKTRGQQVTLRCSPKSGHDTVSWYQQALGQGPQFIFQYYEEEERQRGNFPDRFSGHQFPNYSSELNVNALLLGDSALYLCASSPGQYSYGYTFGSGTRLTVV.

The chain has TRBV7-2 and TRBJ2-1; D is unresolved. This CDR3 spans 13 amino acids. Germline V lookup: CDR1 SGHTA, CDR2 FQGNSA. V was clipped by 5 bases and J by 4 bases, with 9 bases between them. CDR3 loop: CASSPFQYNEQFF. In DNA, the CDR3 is TGTGCCAGCAGCCCTTTCCAGTACAATGAGCAGTTCTTC.

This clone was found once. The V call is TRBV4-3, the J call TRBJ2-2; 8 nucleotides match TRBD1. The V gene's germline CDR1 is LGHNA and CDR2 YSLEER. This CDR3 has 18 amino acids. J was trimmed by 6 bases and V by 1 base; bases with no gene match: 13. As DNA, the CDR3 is TGCGCCAGCAGCCAAGTCCGCAGGGGGCAGGCTGGGGCCGGGGAGCTGTTTTTT. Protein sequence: CASSQVRRGQAGAGELFF.

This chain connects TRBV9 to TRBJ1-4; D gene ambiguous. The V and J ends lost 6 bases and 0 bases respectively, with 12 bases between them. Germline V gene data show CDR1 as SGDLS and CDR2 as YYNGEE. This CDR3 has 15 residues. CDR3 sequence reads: CASMEVDSTNEKLFF. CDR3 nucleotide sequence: TGTGCCAGCATGGAGGTTGATTCAACTAATGAAAAACTGTTTTTT.

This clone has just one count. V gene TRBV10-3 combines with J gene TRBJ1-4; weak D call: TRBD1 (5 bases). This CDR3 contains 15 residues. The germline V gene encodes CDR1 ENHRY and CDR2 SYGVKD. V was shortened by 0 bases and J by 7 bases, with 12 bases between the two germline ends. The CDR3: CAISESGTAIEKLFF. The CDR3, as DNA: TGTGCCATCAGTGAGTCAGGGACTGCCATTGAAAAACTGTTTTTT.

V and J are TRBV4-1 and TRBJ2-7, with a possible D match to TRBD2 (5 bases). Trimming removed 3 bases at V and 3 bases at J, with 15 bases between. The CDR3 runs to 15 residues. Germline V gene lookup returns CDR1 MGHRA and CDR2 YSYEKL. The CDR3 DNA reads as TGCGCCAGCAGCCAGAACGGTGGAGGACTCTACGAGCAGTACTTC. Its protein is CASSQNGGGLYEQYF.

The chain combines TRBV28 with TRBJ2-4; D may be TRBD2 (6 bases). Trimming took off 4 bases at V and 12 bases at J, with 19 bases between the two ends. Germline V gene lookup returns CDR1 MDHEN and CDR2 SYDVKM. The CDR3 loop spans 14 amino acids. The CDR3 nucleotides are TGTGCCAGCAGTTCACCGGGACTCCCGGGCCATCAGTACTTC. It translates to CASSSPGLPGHQYF.

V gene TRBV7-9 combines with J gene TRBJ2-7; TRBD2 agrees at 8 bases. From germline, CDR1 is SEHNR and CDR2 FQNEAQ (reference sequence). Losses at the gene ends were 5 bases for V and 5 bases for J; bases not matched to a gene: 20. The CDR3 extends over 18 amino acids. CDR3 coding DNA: TGTGCCAGCAGCCCCTTGAGGACTAGCACCGAGGGGGTTCACGAGCAGTACTTC. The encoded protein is CASSPLRTSTEGVHEQYF.

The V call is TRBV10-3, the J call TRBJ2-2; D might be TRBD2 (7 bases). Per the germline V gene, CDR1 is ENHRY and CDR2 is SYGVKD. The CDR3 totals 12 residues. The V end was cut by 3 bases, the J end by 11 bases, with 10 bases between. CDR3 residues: CAISDGGPELFF. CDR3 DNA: TGTGCCATCAGTGACGGGGGGCCCGAGCTGTTTTTT.

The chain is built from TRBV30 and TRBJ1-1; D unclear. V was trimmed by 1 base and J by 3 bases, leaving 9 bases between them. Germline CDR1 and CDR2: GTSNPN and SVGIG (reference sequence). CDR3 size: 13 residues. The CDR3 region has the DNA TGTGCCTGGAGTGGGACTCTAGACACTGAAGCTTTCTTT. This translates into CAWSGTLDTEAFF.

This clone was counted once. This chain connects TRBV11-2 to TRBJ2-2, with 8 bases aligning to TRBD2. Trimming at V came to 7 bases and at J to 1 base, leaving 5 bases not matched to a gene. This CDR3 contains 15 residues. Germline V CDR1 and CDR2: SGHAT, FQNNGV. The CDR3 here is CASTEAGGNTGELFF. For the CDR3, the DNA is TGTGCCAGCACCGAGGCGGGGGGGAACACCGGGGAGCTGTTTTTT.